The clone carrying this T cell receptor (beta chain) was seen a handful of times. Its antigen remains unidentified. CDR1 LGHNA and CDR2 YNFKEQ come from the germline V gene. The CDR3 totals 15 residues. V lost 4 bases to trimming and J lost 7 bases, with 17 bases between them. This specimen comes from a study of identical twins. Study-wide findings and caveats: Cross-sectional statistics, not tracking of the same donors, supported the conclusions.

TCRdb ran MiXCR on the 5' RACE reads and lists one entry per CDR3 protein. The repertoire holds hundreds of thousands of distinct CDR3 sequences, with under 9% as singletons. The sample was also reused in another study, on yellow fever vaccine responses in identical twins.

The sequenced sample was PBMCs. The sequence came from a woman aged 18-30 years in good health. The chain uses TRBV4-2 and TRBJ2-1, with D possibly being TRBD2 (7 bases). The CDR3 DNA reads TGTGCCAGCAGCCCTGTGGAGGGGGGGCTGAATGAGCAGTTCTTC. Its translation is CASSPVEGGLNEQFF.